This T cell receptor beta chain comes out of a study of response to subunit inactivated influenza vaccine. General study findings and limits: Only a handful of new T cells, the authors suggested, are recruited with each seasonal influenza vaccination.

Germline CDR1 is SNHLY and CDR2 is FYNNEI. This CDR3 is built from 16 residues. After removal of 2 bases from V and 4 bases from J, the junction contained 9 bases not matched to a gene. TCRdb processed the RT-PCR reads anew with MiXCR; each CDR3 protein has one entry. This table holds approximately 500,000 distinct CDR3 sequences, approximately 22% found once. Only a few counts were recorded for this clonotype. The antigen remains unidentified. The same specimen was also included in a second study, on T cells expressing NK-cell markers. Per that paper: UMI-tagged 5'RACE template switching yielded the TCR beta cDNA. Seven donors tested HCMV-seropositive and one tested seronegative among the eight sequenced. The study found these clonotypes also leading the CD3+CD56-NKG2C+ fraction in several donors.

This receptor was taken from a man in his fifties who received an inactivated influenza vaccine. The gene calls are TRBV2 and TRBJ2-3; 7 bases align to TRBD2. The material was CD4+ T cells sorted from PBMCs, obtained 12 days after vaccination. This CDR3 reads CASSELGASGADTQYF. The CDR3 DNA reads TGTGCCAGCAGTGAATTAGGTGCTAGCGGCGCAGATACGCAGTATTTT.